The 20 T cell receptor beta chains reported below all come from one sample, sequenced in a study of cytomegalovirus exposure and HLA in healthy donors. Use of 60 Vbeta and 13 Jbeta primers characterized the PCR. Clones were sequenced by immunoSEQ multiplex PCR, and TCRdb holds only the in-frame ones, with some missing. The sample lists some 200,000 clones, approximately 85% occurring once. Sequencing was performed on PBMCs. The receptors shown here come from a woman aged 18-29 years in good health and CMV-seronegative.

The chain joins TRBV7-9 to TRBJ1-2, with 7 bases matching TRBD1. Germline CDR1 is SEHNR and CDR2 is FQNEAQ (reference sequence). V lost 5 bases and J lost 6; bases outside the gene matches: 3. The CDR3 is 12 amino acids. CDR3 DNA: TGTGCCAGCAGCCAGGGGGGAGATGGCTACACCTTC. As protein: CASSQGGDGYTF. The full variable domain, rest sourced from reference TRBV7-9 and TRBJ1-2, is DTGVSQNPRHKITKRGQNVTFRCDPISEHNRLYWYRQTLGQGPEFLTYFQNEAQLEKSRLLSDRFSAERPKGSFSTLEIQRTEQGDSAMYLCASSQGGDGYTFGSGTRLTVV.

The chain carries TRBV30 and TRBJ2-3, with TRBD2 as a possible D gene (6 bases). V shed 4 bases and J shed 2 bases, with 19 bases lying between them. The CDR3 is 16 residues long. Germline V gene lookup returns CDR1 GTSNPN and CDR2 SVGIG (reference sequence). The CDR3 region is CAWIIRRRDFTDTQYF. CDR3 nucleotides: TGTGCCTGGATAATCCGTCGGCGGGATTTCACAGATACGCAGTATTTT.

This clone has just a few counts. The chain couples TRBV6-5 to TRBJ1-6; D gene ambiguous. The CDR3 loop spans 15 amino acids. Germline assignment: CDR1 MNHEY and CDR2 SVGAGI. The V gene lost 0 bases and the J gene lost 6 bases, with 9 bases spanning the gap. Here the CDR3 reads CASSYSTGSNSPLHF. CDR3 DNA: TGTGCCAGCAGTTACTCGACCGGGAGTAATTCACCCCTCCACTTT.

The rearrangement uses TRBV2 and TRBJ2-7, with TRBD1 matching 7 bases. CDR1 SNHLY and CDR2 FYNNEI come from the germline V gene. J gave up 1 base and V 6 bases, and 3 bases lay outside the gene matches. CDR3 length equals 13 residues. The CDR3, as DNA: TGTGCCAGCAGCCCGGGACAGTCCTACGAGCAGTACTTC. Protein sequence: CASSPGQSYEQYF.

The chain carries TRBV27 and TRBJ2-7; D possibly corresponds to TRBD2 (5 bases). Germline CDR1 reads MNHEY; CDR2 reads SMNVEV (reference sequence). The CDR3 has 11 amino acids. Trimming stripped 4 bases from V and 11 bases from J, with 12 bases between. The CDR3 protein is CASSSPQREYF. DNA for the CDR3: TGTGCCAGCAGTTCACCCCAGAGGGAGTACTTC.

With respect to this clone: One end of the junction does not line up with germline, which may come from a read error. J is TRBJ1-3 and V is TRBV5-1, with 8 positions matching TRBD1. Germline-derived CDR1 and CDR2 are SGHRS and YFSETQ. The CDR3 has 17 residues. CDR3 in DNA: TGCGCCAGCAGCCCGAACGCCCAGGGGGCCGCTGGAAACACCACATATTTT. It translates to CASSPNAQGAAGNTTYF.

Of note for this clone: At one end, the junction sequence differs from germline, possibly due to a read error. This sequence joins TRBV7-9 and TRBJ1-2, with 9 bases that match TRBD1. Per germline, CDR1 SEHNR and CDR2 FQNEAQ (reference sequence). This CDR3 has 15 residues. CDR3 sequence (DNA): TGTTCCAGCAGCCCTGGACAGGGGCAGGGCTATGGCTACACCTTC. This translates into CSSSPGQGQGYGYTF.

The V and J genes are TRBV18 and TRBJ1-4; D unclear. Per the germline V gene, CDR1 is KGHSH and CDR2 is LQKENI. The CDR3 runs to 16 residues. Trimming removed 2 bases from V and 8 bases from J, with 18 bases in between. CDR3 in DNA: TGTGCCAGCTCACCATTGGAGACTCTTAATGGGGAAAAACTGTTTTTT. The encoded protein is CASSPLETLNGEKLFF.

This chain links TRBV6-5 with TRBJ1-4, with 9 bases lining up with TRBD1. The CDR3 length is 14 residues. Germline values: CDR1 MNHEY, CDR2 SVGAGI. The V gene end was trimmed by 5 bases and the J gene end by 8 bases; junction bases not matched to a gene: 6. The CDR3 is CASSNRGLYEKLFF. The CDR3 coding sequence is TGTGCCAGCAGTAACAGGGGGCTTTACGAAAAACTGTTTTTT.

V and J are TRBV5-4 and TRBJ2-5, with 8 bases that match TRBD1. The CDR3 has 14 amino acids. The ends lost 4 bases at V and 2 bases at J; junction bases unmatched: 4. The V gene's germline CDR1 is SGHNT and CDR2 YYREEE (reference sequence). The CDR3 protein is CASSLQGVQETQYF. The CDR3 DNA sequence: TGTGCCAGCAGCCTACAGGGGGTACAAGAGACCCAGTACTTC.

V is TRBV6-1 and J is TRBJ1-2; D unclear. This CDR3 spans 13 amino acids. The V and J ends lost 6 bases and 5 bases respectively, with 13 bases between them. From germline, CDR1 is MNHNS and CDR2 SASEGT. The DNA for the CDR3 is TGTGCCAGCAGAGCTGACACCAGGTATGGCTACACCTTC. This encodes CASRADTRYGYTF.

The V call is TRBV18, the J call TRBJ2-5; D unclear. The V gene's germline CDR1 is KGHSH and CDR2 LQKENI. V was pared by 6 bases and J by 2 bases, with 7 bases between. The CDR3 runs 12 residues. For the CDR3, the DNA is TGTGCCAGCTCTCCCACACAAGAGACCCAGTACTTC. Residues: CASSPTQETQYF.

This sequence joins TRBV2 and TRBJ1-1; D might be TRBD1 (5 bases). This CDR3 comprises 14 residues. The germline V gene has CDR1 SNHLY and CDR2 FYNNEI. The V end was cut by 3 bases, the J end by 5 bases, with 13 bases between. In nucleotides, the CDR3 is TGTGCCAGCAGTGACCTGGGGGGAGGGACTGAAGCTTTCTTT. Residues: CASSDLGGGTEAFF. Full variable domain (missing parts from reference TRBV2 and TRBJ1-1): EPEVTQTPSHQVTQMGQEVILRCVPISNHLYFYWYRQILGQKVEFLVSFYNNEISEKSEIFDDQFSVERPDGSNFTLKIRSTKLEDSAMYFCASSDLGGGTEAFFGQGTRLTVV.

CDR3 amino acids: CASSPWSGNYEQYF. The CDR3 DNA sequence: TGCGCCAGCAGCCCCTGGTCGGGGAACTACGAGCAGTACTTC. The chain links TRBV5-1 to TRBJ2-7; the D gene is possibly TRBD2 (5 bases). CDR1 and CDR2 (germline): SGHRS, YFSETQ. The V gene lost 4 bases and the J gene lost 3 bases, with 14 bases spanning the gap. The CDR3 runs to 14 residues.

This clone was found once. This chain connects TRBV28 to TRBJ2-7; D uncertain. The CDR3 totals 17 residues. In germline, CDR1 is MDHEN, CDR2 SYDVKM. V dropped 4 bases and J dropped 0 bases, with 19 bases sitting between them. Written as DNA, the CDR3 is TGTGCCAGCAGTTGGGCTCCTCCCACCCAAAGCTCCTACGAGCAGTACTTC. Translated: CASSWAPPTQSSYEQYF. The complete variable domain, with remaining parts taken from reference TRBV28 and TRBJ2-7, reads DVKVTQSSRYLVKRTGEKVFLECVQDMDHENMFWYRQDPGLGLRLIYFSYDVKMKEKGDIPEGYSVSREKKERFSLILESASTNQTSMYLCASSWAPPTQSSYEQYFGPGTRLTVT.

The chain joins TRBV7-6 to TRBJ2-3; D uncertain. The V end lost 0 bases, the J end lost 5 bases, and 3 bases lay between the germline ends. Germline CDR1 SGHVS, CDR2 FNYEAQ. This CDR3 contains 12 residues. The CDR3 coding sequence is TGTGCCAGCAGCTTAGCCCTAGATACGCAGTATTTT. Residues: CASSLALDTQYF. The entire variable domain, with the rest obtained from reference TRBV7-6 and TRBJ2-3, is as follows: GAGVSQSPRYKVTKRGQDVALRCDPISGHVSLYWYRQALGQGPEFLTYFNYEAQQDKSGLPNDRFSAERPEGSISTLTIQRTEQRDSAMYRCASSLALDTQYFGPGTRLTVL.

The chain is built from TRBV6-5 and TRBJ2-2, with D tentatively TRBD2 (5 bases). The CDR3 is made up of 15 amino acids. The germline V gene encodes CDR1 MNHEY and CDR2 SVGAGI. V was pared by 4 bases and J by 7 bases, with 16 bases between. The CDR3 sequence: CASSSKGGGVGELFF. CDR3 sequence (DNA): TGTGCCAGCAGTTCCAAGGGCGGAGGCGTCGGGGAGCTGTTTTTT.

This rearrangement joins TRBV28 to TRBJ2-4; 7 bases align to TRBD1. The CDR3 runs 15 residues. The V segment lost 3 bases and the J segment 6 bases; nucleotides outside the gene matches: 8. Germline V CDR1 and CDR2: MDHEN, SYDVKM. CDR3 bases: TGTGCCAGCAGTTTCGGCCAGGGGGTGAGAAACATTCAGTACTTC. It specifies CASSFGQGVRNIQYF.

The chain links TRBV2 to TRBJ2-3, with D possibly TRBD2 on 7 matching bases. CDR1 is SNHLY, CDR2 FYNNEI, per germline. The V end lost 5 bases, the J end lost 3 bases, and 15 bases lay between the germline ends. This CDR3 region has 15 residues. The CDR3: CASSLYGGRTDTQYF. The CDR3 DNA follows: TGTGCCAGCAGTCTTTACGGGGGGCGGACAGATACGCAGTATTTT.

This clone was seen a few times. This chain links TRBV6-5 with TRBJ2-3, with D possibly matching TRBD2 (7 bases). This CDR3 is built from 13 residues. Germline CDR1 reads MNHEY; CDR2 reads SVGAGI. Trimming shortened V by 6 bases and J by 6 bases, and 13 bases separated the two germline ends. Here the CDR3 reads CASRGGGVDTQYF. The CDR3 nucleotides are TGTGCCAGCAGAGGAGGGGGGGTCGATACGCAGTATTTT.